Shown below are 19 T cell receptor beta chains from a single sample sequenced in a study of cytomegalovirus exposure and HLA in healthy donors (dated by TCRdb to 2016 to 2017). The library was built by means of the immunoSEQ multiplex PCR assay. In TCRdb, the immuneACCESS table is reduced to in-frame sequences with V and J assigned. These tables do not hold every clone; where another copy was compared, an unresolved V gene accounts for under half, and the others remain unexplained. The sample table contains about 78,000 clones; only one count was recorded for almost 97% of them. Clones ranked in the top ten supply roughly 1.6% of the sample. Sample: PBMCs. The receptors here all came from a man younger than 35 in good health and CMV-seropositive.

This sequence joins TRBV7-2 and TRBJ2-7; no firm D call. The CDR3 has 12 residues. V was clipped by 5 bases and J by 0 bases, with 5 bases between them. Germline CDR1 reads SGHTA; CDR2 reads FQGNSA. CDR3 nucleotide sequence: TGTGCCAGCAGCGAGAGCTCCTACGAGCAGTACTTC. The encoded protein is CASSESSYEQYF.

The chain recombines TRBV19 with TRBJ1-2; a weak D match, TRBD1 (5 bases). The CDR3 is 15 amino acids. V was trimmed by 6 bases and J by 2 bases, leaving 16 bases between them. Germline V gene sequence: CDR1 LNHDA, CDR2 SQIVND (reference sequence). This CDR3 reads CASRLDRSPNYGYTF. DNA for the CDR3: TGTGCCAGTAGGTTAGACAGATCGCCCAACTATGGCTACACCTTC.

This chain joins TRBV4-2 and TRBJ2-7; tentatively, D is TRBD2 (7 bases). From germline, CDR1 is LGHNA and CDR2 YNFKEQ. Trimming cost V 8 bases and J 1 base, with 18 bases left between them. The CDR3 is 15 residues long. CDR3 nucleotide sequence: TGTGCCAGCGCAGCGAGGGAGGGGGGGTCCTACGAGCAGTACTTC. Amino acid sequence: CASAAREGGSYEQYF.

V gene TRBV11-1 combines with J gene TRBJ2-4, with a weak D call TRBD1 (6 bases). Germline lookup yields CDR1 SGHAT and CDR2 FQDESV (reference sequence). This CDR3 contains 16 residues. The V gene lost 3 bases and the J gene lost 10 bases, with 22 bases spanning the gap. CDR3 coding DNA: TGTGCCAGCAGCTTCCGAACGTTCGACAGGACGGGAATTCAGTACTTC. It specifies CASSFRTFDRTGIQYF.

This sequence joins TRBV7-9 and TRBJ2-5, with 7 bases identical to TRBD2. Germline trimming cut 3 bases from V and 2 bases from J; bases unmatched to any gene: 9. Germline V gene lookup returns CDR1 SEHNR and CDR2 FQNEAQ (reference sequence). The CDR3 covers 16 residues. The CDR3 loop is CASSLAAGVGQETQYF. CDR3 coding DNA: TGTGCCAGCAGCTTGGCTGCGGGGGTAGGTCAAGAGACCCAGTACTTC.

The V gene is TRBV5-6, the J gene TRBJ2-3, with D tentatively TRBD1 (6 bases). The germline V gene encodes CDR1 SGHDT and CDR2 YYEEEE. Deletions cut 7 bases from V and 8 bases from J, with 20 bases between. The CDR3 has 14 residues. CDR3 sequence: CASLTQGPGGTQYF. DNA for the CDR3: TGTGCCAGCCTTACACAGGGACCGGGTGGTACGCAGTATTTT.

V gene TRBV11-3 combines with J gene TRBJ2-2; tentative D call: TRBD1 (7 bases). Trimming took off 2 bases at V and 4 bases at J, with 8 bases between the two ends. Looked up from germline, CDR1 is SGHNT and CDR2 is YENEEA. This CDR3 is 14 amino acids long. The DNA for the CDR3 is TGTGCCAGCAGCTTACAGGGGGGCACCGGGGAGCTGTTTTTT. It codes for CASSLQGGTGELFF.

The chain recombines TRBV6-5 with TRBJ1-2, with D uncertain. V was shortened by 4 bases and J by 5 bases, with 14 bases between the two germline ends. CDR3 length: 14 residues. Germline CDR1 and CDR2: MNHEY and SVGAGI. CDR3 nucleotides: TGTGCCAGCAGTTCGGTTCCCAAACTTTATGGCTACACCTTC. Amino acids: CASSSVPKLYGYTF.

The chain is built from TRBV5-1 and TRBJ2-1; D possibly corresponds to TRBD2 (5 bases). The germline V and J ends were trimmed by 2 bases and 0 bases, with 12 bases remaining between them. This CDR3 comprises 16 residues. CDR1 and CDR2 from the germline V gene are SGHRS and YFSETQ. The CDR3 sequence: CASSFKSGSSYNEQFF. As DNA, the CDR3 is TGCGCCAGCAGCTTCAAGAGCGGAAGCTCCTACAATGAGCAGTTCTTC.

V and J are TRBV28 and TRBJ2-2; 7 bases align to TRBD1. The CDR3 spans 13 residues. Unmatched junction bases numbered 6, after V lost 8 bases and J lost 6 bases. Germline CDR1 and CDR2: MDHEN and SYDVKM. CDR3 nucleotides: TGTGCCAGCGAGACACAGGGGTCCGGGGAGCTGTTTTTT. This gives the protein CASETQGSGELFF.

The rearrangement uses TRBV2 and TRBJ2-2; the D gene is possibly TRBD2 (5 bases). In germline, CDR1 is SNHLY, CDR2 FYNNEI. CDR3 length: 13 amino acids. Trimming removed 7 bases at V and 5 bases at J, with 11 bases between. CDR3 sequence reads: CASKRVGTGELFF. The CDR3 coding sequence is TGTGCCAGCAAGAGGGTTGGAACCGGGGAGCTGTTTTTT.

The rearrangement joins TRBV2 to TRBJ2-1, with 8 bases lining up with TRBD2. The length of the CDR3 is 15 residues. The germline V gene has CDR1 SNHLY and CDR2 FYNNEI. J was trimmed by 3 bases and V by 6 bases; bases with no gene match: 7. The CDR3 DNA is TGTGCCAGCAGGAACCTAGCGGGTGGCTACAATGAGCAGTTCTTC. It translates to CASRNLAGGYNEQFF. The full variable domain, with the rest looked up from reference TRBV2 and TRBJ2-1, is EPEVTQTPSHQVTQMGQEVILRCVPISNHLYFYWYRQILGQKVEFLVSFYNNEISEKSEIFDDQFSVERPDGSNFTLKIRSTKLEDSAMYFCASRNLAGGYNEQFFGPGTRLTVL.

The J gene is TRBJ1-5, the V gene TRBV19; 7 bases align to TRBD1. This CDR3 has 16 amino acids. Germline CDR1 LNHDA, CDR2 SQIVND (reference sequence). Unmatched junction bases numbered 7, after V lost 5 bases and J lost 0 bases. The CDR3, as DNA: TGTGCCAGTAGTTCCAAGACAGGGTATAGCAATCAGCCCCAGCATTTT. It translates to CASSSKTGYSNQPQHF.

The sample holds a few counts of this clone. The V gene is TRBV19, the J gene TRBJ1-5; D gene uncertain. The CDR3 sequence is 12 residues long. Trimming took 3 bases from V and 6 from J, leaving 6 bases between them. CDR1 is LNHDA and CDR2 is SQIVND in the germline V gene (reference sequence). The CDR3 reads CASSIGSQPQHF. The CDR3 DNA follows: TGTGCCAGTAGTATTGGGAGTCAGCCCCAGCATTTT.

The chain links TRBV7-6 to TRBJ1-1; TRBD1 matches at 11 bases. V was pared by 1 base and J by 6 bases, with 10 bases of the junction left unmatched. The CDR3 loop spans 17 amino acids. In germline, CDR1 is SGHVS, CDR2 FNYEAQ. The CDR3 DNA follows: TGTGCCAGCAGCTTAGATCGGGACAGGGGGAAGGATGCTGAAGCTTTCTTT. Its protein product is CASSLDRDRGKDAEAFF. The variable domain in full, with the rest retrieved from reference TRBV7-6 and TRBJ1-1, is GAGVSQSPRYKVTKRGQDVALRCDPISGHVSLYWYRQALGQGPEFLTYFNYEAQQDKSGLPNDRFSAERPEGSISTLTIQRTEQRDSAMYRCASSLDRDRGKDAEAFFGQGTRLTVV.

The gene calls are TRBV5-4 and TRBJ1-1; D perhaps matches TRBD1 (6 bases). CDR3 length equals 15 residues. V was trimmed by 3 bases and J by 0 bases, leaving 12 bases between them. Per germline, CDR1 SGHNT and CDR2 YYREEE (reference sequence). The CDR3 DNA reads TGTGCCAGCAGCTCGAGGACAGCGATGAACACTGAAGCTTTCTTT. Translated: CASSSRTAMNTEAFF.

The chain employs TRBV7-9 and TRBJ2-5; 8 bases line up with TRBD1. With 6 bases clipped from V and 4 bases from J, the junction kept 7 bases outside the gene matches. CDR1 is SEHNR, CDR2 FQNEAQ, per germline (reference sequence). The CDR3 is 14 residues long. CDR3 protein: CASRAYDRGETQYF. The CDR3 bases are TGTGCCAGCAGGGCTTATGACAGGGGAGAGACCCAGTACTTC.

The rearrangement joins TRBV18 to TRBJ1-5; D ambiguous. Germline CDR1 reads KGHSH; CDR2 reads LQKENI. The CDR3 sequence is 15 residues long. V was trimmed by 6 bases and J by 0 bases, leaving 12 bases between them. As DNA, the CDR3 is TGTGCCAGCTCCGAGCTCGGTGATAGCAATCAGCCCCAGCATTTT. Translating it yields CASSELGDSNQPQHF.

The rearrangement uses TRBV10-3 and TRBJ2-5, with TRBD1 matching over 9 bases. After removal of 8 bases from V and 6 bases from J, the junction contained 16 bases not matched to a gene. CDR1 and CDR2 from the germline V gene are ENHRY and SYGVKD. The length of the CDR3 is 16 residues. The CDR3 here is CAIANSPGQGSKTQYF. CDR3 nucleotides: TGTGCCATCGCGAACTCCCCGGGACAGGGTTCGAAGACCCAGTACTTC.